The next 12 T cell receptor beta chains were all read from a single sample in a study of blood T cell repertoires in COVID-19 (dated by TCRdb to 2019 to 2021). Library preparation used the immunoSEQ multiplex PCR assay. TCRdb took this table from immuneACCESS and kept in-frame rearrangements with V and J called. Such tables lack part of the clones; where checked against another copy, unresolved V genes explain under half of the gap, and the rest is unexplained. The sample data list hundreds of thousands of clones, and roughly 85% of these were observed just once. The biggest ten clones account for 6% to 7% of the sample. Material for sequencing was PBMCs or T cells enriched from blood (not recorded which). These receptors all come from a woman in her thirties or forties who had recovered from COVID-19.

This clone appeared a single time. The chain has TRBV7-9 and TRBJ2-1; 12 bases match TRBD2. The CDR3 runs to 16 residues. J was trimmed by 3 bases and V by 5 bases; bases with no gene match: 5. The germline CDR1 and CDR2 sequences are SEHNR and FQNEAQ (reference sequence). The CDR3 region has the DNA TGTGCCAGCAGCCACCGACTAGCGGGAGACTACAATGAGCAGTTCTTC. It is translated as CASSHRLAGDYNEQFF. The whole variable domain, remainder taken from reference TRBV7-9 and TRBJ2-1, is DTGVSQNPRHKITKRGQNVTFRCDPISEHNRLYWYRQTLGQGPEFLTYFQNEAQLEKSRLLSDRFSAERPKGSFSTLEIQRTEQGDSAMYLCASSHRLAGDYNEQFFGPGTRLTVL.

The chain uses TRBV9 and TRBJ2-2; TRBD2 agrees at 11 bases. Germline loops: CDR1 SGDLS, CDR2 YYNGEE. The trim removed 0 bases at V and 5 bases at J, leaving 0 bases unmatched. The CDR3 runs 15 residues. CDR3 sequence reads: CASSVGLAGTGELFF. CDR3 sequence (DNA): TGTGCCAGCAGCGTAGGACTAGCGGGAACCGGGGAGCTGTTTTTT.

The V gene is TRBV30, the J gene TRBJ2-5; TRBD2 might be the D (6 bases). Germline V gene sequence: CDR1 GTSNPN, CDR2 SVGIG (reference sequence). The CDR3 consists of 14 residues. Trimming took off 4 bases at V and 1 base at J, with 13 bases between the two ends. The CDR3 bases are TGTGCCTGGAATGTGGGGACTCCCCAAGAGACCCAGTACTTC. It yields the protein CAWNVGTPQETQYF.

CDR3 sequence (DNA): TGCGCCAGCAGCTTGAATCGGGCGGGGGAAGAGACCCAGTACTTC. Translated: CASSLNRAGEETQYF. This chain joins TRBV5-1 and TRBJ2-5; 7 bases are a match to TRBD2. J lost 3 bases, V lost 1 base, and 6 bases had no gene match. The CDR3 runs to 15 residues. Germline CDR1 and CDR2: SGHRS and YFSETQ.

J is TRBJ2-3 and V is TRBV19; D is perhaps TRBD2 (6 bases). Per the germline V gene, CDR1 is LNHDA and CDR2 is SQIVND (reference sequence). V was trimmed by 7 bases and J by 3 bases, leaving 23 bases between them. The length of the CDR3 is 17 residues. The CDR3 loop reads CASKAFTGATDTDTQYF. CDR3 nucleotides: TGTGCCAGTAAGGCCTTCACGGGAGCGACAGATACAGATACGCAGTATTTT.

This chain uses TRBV19 with TRBJ1-5, with 12 bases identical to TRBD1. CDR3 size: 18 residues. With 8 bases clipped from V and 0 bases from J, the junction kept 11 bases outside the gene matches. Germline V lookup: CDR1 LNHDA, CDR2 SQIVND (reference sequence). The CDR3 bases are TGTGCCAGTGGACCGGGACAGGGGGCTTCAGGTAGCAATCAGCCCCAGCATTTT. This translates into CASGPGQGASGSNQPQHF.

The V and J genes are TRBV2 and TRBJ1-4; tentative D call: TRBD1 (6 bases). Germline CDR1 and CDR2: SNHLY and FYNNEI. The CDR3 is made up of 16 amino acids. The V end was cut by 7 bases, the J end by 4 bases, with 19 bases between. The CDR3 region is CASTDRRPNFNEKLFF. The CDR3 bases are TGTGCCAGCACCGACAGGAGACCCAATTTTAATGAAAAACTGTTTTTT.

This sequence joins TRBV7-2 and TRBJ2-1; 9 nucleotides line up with TRBD2. V trimming: 4 bases; J trimming: 9 bases; junction bases outside the gene matches: 10. The CDR3 loop spans 15 amino acids. Per germline, CDR1 SGHTA and CDR2 FQGNSA. Here the CDR3 reads CASSSWSSGRGEQFF. The CDR3 DNA follows: TGTGCCAGCAGCTCCTGGAGTAGCGGGAGAGGTGAGCAGTTCTTC.

The chain combines TRBV21-1 with TRBJ2-3; TRBD2, the D gene given by the table, was not confirmed from the DNA. TRBV21-1 is a pseudogene segment. This CDR3 has 13 residues. The CDR3 sequence is CAPGGRHTDTQYF. CDR3 nucleotides: TGTGCCCCCGGGGGGCGCCACACAGATACGCAGTATTTT.

This chain joins TRBV10-3 and TRBJ2-1, with TRBD2 identical over 9 bases. CDR1 is ENHRY and CDR2 is SYGVKD in the germline V gene. V gave up 11 bases and J gave up 4 bases; unmatched junction bases: 9. The CDR3 is 14 residues long. DNA of the CDR3: TGTGCCCTCTCCCCTAGCGGGGATTACAATGAGCAGTTCTTC. Its translation: CALSPSGDYNEQFF.

The chain carries TRBV7-3 and TRBJ2-3, with D possibly being TRBD2 (6 bases). Germline V lookup: CDR1 SGHTA, CDR2 FQGTGA. V was clipped by 4 bases and J by 2 bases, with 10 bases between them. CDR3 length: 14 residues. CDR3 residues: CASSSGGVTDTQYF. CDR3 in DNA: TGTGCCAGCAGCTCTGGCGGGGTCACAGATACGCAGTATTTT.

This clone appeared once. The V gene is TRBV27, the J gene TRBJ2-5, with 7 bases lining up with TRBD2. The CDR3 is 15 residues long. The germline gives CDR1 MNHEY, CDR2 SMNVEV (reference sequence). V lost 8 bases and J lost 7; bases outside the gene matches: 16. For the CDR3, the DNA is TGTGCCAGCGGTGAGAGCGGGACCGCTATAGGGACCCAGTACTTC. Protein sequence: CASGESGTAIGTQYF.